The T cell receptor gamma chain described here comes from a study of gammadelta T cells in human blood (dated by TCRdb to 2020 to 2021). The investigation overall reported the following: According to the study, polyclonal expansion of innate gamma-delta T cells immediately after birth appeared to be driven by microbial exposure.

The CDR3 numbers 16 residues from cysteine through phenylalanine. Only CDR3 DNA is held: 48 bases, read in frame from base 1. The germline V gene (reference sequence) provides CDR1 GITISATS and CDR2 ISYDGTV. V loses 3 bases at its end and J loses 5 bases; junction bases beyond the gene matches: 4. Library preparation employed RT-PCR. For sequencing, an Illumina MiSeq was employed. TCRdb processed the public reads again with the CATT caller, after which rows with matching DNA were combined. In all, the sample holds over a hundred gamma-chain clones, and 8.5% to 10% of those were seen once. In total, the top ten clones hold more than 45% of the sample. As regards this clone: Its antigen is still unknown. No qualities accompany the bases; no much larger clone lies one base away.

The TCR sequence derives from a human donor. Specimen: Vgamma9Vdelta2 gamma-delta T cells from adult blood. The sequence links TRGV9 to TRGJP. The base sequence is TGTGCCTTGTGGGAGTCCAAAGAGTTGGGCAAAAAAATCAAGGTATTT. Translation gives CALWESKELGKKIKVF.